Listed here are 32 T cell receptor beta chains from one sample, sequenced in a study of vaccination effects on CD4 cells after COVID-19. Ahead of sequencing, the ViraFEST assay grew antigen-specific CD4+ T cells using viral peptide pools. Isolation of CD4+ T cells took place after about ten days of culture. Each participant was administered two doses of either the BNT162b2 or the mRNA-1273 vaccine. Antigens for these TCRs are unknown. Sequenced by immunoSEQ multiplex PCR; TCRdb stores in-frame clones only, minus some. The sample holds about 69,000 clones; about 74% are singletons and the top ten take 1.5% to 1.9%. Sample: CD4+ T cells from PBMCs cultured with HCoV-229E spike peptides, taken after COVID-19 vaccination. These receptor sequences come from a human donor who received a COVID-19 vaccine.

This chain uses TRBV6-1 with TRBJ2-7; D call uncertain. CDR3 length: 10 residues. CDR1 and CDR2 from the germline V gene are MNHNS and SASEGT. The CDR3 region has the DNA TGTGCCAGCAGTGCAGCAATAATAGAAGTC. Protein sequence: CASSAAIIEV.

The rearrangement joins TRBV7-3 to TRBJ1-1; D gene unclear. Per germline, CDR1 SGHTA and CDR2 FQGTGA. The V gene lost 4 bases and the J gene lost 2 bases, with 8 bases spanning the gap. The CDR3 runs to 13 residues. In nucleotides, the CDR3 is TGTGCCAGCAGCTCTCAGGTCAACACTGAAGCTTTCTTT. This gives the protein CASSSQVNTEAFF.

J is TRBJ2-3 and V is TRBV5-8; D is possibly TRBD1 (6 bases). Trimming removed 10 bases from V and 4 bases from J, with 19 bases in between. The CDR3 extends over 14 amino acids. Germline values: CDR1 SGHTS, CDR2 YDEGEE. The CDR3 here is CASPVWQGPDTQYF. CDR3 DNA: TGTGCCTCCCCCGTTTGGCAGGGGCCAGATACGCAGTATTTT.

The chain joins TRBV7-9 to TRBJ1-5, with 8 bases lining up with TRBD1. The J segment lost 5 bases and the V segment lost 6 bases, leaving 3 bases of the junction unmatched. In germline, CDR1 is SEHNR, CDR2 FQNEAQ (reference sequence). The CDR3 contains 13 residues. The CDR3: CASSTTGDQPQHF. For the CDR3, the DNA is TGTGCCAGCAGTACGACAGGGGATCAGCCCCAGCATTTT.

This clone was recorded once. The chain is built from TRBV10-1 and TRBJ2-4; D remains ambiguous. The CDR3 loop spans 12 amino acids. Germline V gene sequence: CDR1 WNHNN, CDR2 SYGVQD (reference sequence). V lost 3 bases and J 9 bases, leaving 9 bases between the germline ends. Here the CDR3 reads CASSDSEGIQYF. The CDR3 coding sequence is TGCGCCAGCAGTGACTCCGAAGGCATTCAGTACTTC.

This chain's CDR3 is CASSSPTGGANTGELFF. CDR3 in DNA: TGTGCCAGCAGCTCCCCGACAGGGGGCGCGAACACCGGGGAGCTGTTTTTT. The rearrangement links TRBV7-9 to TRBJ2-2; 10 nucleotides match TRBD1. Looked up from germline, CDR1 is SEHNR and CDR2 is FQNEAQ (reference sequence). CDR3 length equals 17 residues. Trimming took 4 bases from V and 0 from J; bases not matched to a gene: 5.

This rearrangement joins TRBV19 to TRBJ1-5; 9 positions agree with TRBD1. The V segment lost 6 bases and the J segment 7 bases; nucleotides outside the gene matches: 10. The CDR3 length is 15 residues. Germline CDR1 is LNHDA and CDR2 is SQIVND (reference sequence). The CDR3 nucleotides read TGTGCCAGTAGGCGACAGGGGGGCGAAAGACAGCCCCAGCATTTT. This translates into CASRRQGGERQPQHF.

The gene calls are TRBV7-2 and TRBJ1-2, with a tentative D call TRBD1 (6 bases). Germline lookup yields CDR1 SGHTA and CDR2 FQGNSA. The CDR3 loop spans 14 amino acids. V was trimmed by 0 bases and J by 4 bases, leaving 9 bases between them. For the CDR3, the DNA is TGTGCCAGCAGCTTAGCGGGGGCGGGCTATGGCTACACCTTC. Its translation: CASSLAGAGYGYTF.

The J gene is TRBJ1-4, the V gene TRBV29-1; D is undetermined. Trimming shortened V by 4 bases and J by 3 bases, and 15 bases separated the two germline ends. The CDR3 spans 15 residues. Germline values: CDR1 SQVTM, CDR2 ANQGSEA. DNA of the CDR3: TGCAGCGTTGTAAAGGGAGGAGGGTCTAATGAAAAACTGTTTTTT. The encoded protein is CSVVKGGGSNEKLFF. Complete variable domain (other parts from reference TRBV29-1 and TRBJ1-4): SAVISQKPSRDICQRGTSLTIQCQVDSQVTMMFWYRQQPGQSLTLIATANQGSEATYESGFVIDKFPISRPNLTFSTLTVSNMSPEDSSIYLCSVVKGGGSNEKLFFGSGTQLSVL.

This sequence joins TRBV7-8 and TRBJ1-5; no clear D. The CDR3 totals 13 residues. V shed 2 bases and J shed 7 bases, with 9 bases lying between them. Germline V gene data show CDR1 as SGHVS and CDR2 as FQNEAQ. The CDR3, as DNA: TGTGCCAGCAGCTTAACTAAGCGGCAGCCCCAGCATTTT. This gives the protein CASSLTKRQPQHF.

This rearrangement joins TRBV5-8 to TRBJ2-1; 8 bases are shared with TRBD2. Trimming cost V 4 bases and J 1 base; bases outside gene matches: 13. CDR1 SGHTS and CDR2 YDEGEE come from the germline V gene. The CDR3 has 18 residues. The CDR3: CASSPGLAGATSYNEQFF. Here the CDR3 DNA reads TGTGCCAGCAGCCCTGGTCTAGCGGGTGCAACTTCCTACAATGAGCAGTTCTTC.

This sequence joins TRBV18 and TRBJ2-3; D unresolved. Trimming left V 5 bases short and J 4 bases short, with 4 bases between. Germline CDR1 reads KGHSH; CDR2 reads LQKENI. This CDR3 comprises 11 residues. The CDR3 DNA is TGTGCCAGCTCAGAGGCAGATACGCAGTATTTT. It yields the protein CASSEADTQYF.

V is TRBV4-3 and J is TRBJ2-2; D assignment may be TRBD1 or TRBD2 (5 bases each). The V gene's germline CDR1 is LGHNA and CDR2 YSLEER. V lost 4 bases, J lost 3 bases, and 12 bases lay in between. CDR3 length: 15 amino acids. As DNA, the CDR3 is TGCGCCAGCAGCCGAGGGGACCGTTACACCGGGGAGCTGTTTTTT. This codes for CASSRGDRYTGELFF.

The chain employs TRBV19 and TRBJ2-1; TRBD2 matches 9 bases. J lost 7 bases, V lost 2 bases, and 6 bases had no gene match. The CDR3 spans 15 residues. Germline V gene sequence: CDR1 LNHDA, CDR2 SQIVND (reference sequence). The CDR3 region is CASSIFSGGSNEQFF. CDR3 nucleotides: TGTGCCAGTAGTATATTCAGCGGGGGGAGTAATGAGCAGTTCTTC.

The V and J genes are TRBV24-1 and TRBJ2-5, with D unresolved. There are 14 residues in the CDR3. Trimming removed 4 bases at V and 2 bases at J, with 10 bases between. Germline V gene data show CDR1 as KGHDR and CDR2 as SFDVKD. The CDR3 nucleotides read TGTGCCACCAGTGACCCGACGAAACAAGAGACCCAGTACTTC. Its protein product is CATSDPTKQETQYF.

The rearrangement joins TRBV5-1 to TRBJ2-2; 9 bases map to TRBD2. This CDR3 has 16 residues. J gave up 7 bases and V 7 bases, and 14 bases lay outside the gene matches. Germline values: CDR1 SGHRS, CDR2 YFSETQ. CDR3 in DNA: TGCGCCAGCGGGGACCTCCCTAGCGGGGAGGGCGGGGAGCTGTTTTTT. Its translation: CASGDLPSGEGGELFF. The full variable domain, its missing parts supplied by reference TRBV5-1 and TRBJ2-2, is KAGVTQTPRYLIKTRGQQVTLSCSPISGHRSVSWYQQTPGQGLQFLFEYFSETQRNKGNFPGRFSGRQFSNSRSEMNVSTLELGDSALYLCASGDLPSGEGGELFFGEGSRLTVL.

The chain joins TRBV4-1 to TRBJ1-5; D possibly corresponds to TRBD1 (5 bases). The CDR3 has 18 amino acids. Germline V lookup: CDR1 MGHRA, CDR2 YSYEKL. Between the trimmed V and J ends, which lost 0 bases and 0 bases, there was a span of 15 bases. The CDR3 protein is CASSQDRLGGVSNQPQHF. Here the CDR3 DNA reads TGCGCCAGCAGCCAAGATAGGCTCGGAGGGGTTAGCAATCAGCCCCAGCATTTT.

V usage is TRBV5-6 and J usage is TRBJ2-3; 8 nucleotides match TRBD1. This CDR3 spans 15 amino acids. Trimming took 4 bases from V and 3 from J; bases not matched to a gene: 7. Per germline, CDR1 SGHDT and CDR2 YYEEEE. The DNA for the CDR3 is TGTGCCAGCAGCGAGGGACAGGTTCTGACAGATACGCAGTATTTT. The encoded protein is CASSEGQVLTDTQYF.

The CDR3 loop is CASSYVQGTGTEAFF. CDR3 bases: TGTGCCAGCAGTTACGTGCAGGGGACCGGCACTGAAGCTTTCTTT. The chain couples TRBV6-5 to TRBJ1-1; TRBD1 might be the D (6 bases). CDR1 MNHEY and CDR2 SVGAGI come from the germline V gene. The CDR3 length is 15 residues. V dropped 2 bases and J dropped 4 bases, with 14 bases sitting between them.

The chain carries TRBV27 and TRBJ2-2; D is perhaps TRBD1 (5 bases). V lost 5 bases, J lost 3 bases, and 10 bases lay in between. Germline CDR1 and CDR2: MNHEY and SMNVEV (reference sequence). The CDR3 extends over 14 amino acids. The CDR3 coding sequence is TGTGCCAGCAGTGGCAGGGTAGACACCGGGGAGCTGTTTTTT. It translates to CASSGRVDTGELFF.

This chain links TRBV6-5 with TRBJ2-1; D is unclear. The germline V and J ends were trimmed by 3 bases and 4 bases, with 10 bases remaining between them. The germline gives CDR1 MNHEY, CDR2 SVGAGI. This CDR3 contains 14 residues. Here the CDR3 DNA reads TGTGCCAGCAGTTATCAGACACCTTACAATGAGCAGTTCTTC. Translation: CASSYQTPYNEQFF.

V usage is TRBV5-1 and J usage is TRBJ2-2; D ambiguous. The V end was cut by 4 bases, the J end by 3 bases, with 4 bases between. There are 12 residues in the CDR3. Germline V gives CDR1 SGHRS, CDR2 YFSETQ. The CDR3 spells CASSRDTGELFF. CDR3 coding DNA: TGCGCCAGCAGCCGGGACACCGGGGAGCTGTTTTTT.

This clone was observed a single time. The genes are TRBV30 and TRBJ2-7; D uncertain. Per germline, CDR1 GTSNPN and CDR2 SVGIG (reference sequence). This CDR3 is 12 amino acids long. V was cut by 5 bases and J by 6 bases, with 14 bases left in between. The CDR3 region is CAWDHSGREQYV. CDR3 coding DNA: TGTGCCTGGGACCACTCCGGACGCGAGCAGTACGTC.

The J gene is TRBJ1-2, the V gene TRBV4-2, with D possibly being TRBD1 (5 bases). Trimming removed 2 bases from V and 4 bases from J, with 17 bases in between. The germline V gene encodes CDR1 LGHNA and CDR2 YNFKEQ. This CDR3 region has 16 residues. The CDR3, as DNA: TGTGCCAGCAGCCAACTAGACAGTTCAAATTTCTATGGCTACACCTTC. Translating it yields CASSQLDSSNFYGYTF.

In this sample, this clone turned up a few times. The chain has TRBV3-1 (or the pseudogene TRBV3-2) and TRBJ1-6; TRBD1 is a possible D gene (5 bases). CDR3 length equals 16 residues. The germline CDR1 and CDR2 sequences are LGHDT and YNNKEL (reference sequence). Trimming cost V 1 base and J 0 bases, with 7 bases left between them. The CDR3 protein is CASSQAGSSYNSPLHF. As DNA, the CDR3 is TGTGCCAGCAGCCAAGCAGGGAGCTCCTATAATTCACCCCTCCACTTT.

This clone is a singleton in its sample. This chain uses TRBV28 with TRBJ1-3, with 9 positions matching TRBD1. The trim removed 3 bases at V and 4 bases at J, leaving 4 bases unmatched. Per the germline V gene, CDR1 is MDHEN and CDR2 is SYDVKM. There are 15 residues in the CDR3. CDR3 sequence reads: CASSFGGTGGNTIYF. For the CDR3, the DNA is TGTGCCAGCAGTTTTGGGGGGACAGGGGGAAACACCATATATTTT.

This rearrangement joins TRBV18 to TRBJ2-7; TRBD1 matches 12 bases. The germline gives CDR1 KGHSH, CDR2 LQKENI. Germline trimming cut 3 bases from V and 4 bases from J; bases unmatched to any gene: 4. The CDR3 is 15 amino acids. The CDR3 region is CASSPGTGGPYEQYV. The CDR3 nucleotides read TGTGCCAGCTCACCGGGGACAGGGGGCCCTTACGAGCAGTACGTC.

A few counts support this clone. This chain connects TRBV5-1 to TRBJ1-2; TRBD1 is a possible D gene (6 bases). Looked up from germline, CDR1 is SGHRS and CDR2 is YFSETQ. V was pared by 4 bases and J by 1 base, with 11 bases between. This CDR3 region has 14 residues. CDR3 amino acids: CASSREGVNYGYTF. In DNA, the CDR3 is TGCGCCAGCAGCCGGGAGGGGGTTAACTATGGCTACACCTTC. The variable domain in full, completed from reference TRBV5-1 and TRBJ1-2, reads KAGVTQTPRYLIKTRGQQVTLSCSPISGHRSVSWYQQTPGQGLQFLFEYFSETQRNKGNFPGRFSGRQFSNSRSEMNVSTLELGDSALYLCASSREGVNYGYTFGSGTRLTVV.

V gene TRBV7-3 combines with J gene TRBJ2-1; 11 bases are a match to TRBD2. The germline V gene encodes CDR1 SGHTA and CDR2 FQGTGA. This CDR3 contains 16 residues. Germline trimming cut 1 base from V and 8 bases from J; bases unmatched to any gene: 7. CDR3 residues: CASSLMVAGGPHEQFF. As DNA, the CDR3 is TGTGCCAGCAGCTTAATGGTAGCGGGGGGGCCCCATGAGCAGTTCTTC.

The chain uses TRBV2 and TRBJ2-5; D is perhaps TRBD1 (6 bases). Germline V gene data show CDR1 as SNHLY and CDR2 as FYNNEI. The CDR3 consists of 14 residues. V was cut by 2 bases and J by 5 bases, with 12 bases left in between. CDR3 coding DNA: TGTGCCAGCAGTGAACAGGGGCGCGGGGAGACCCAGTACTTC. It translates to CASSEQGRGETQYF.

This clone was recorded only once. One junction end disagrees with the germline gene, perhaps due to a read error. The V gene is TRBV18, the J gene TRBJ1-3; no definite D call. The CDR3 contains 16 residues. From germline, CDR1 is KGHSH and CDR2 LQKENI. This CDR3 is CASSQSDSDSGNTMYF. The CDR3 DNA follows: TGTGCCAGCTCACAATCGGACTCAGACTCTGGAAACACCATGTATTTT.

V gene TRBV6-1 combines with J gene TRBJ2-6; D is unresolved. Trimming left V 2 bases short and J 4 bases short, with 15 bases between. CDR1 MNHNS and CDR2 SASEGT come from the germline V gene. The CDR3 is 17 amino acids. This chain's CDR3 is CASSEYPRSAGANVLTF. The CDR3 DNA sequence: TGTGCCAGCAGTGAATACCCCCGGTCGGCAGGGGCCAACGTCCTGACTTTC.